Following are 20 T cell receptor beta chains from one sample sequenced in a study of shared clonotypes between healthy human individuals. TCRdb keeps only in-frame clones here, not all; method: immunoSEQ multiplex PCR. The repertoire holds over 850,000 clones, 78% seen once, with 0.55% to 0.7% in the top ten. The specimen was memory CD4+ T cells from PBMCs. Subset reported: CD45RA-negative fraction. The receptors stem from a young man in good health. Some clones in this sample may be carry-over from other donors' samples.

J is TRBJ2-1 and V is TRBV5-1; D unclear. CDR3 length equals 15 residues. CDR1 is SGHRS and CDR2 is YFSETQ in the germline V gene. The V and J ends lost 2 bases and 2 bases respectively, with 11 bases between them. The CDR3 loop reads CASSFRQGTYNEQFF. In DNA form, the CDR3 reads TGCGCCAGCAGCTTCCGCCAAGGGACCTACAATGAGCAGTTCTTC.

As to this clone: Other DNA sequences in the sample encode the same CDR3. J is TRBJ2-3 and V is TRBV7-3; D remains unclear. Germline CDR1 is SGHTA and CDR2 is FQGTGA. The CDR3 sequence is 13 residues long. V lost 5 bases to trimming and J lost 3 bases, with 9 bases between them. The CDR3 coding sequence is TGTGCCAGCAGCCTTCGCCCAACAGATACGCAGTATTTT. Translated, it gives CASSLRPTDTQYF.

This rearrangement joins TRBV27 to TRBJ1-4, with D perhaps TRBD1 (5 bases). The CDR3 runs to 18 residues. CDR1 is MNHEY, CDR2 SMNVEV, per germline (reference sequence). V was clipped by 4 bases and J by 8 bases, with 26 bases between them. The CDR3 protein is CASSSHSPRQSGGEKLFF. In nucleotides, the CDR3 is TGTGCCAGCAGTTCCCATTCCCCCCGACAGTCCGGGGGAGAAAAACTGTTTTTT.

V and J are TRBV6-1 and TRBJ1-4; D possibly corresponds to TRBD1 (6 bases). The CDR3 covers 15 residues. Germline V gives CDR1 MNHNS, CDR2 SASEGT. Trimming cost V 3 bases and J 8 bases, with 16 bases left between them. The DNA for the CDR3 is TGTGCCAGCAGTGAGGCGGACAGCGTAGGGGAAAAACTGTTTTTT. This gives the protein CASSEADSVGEKLFF.

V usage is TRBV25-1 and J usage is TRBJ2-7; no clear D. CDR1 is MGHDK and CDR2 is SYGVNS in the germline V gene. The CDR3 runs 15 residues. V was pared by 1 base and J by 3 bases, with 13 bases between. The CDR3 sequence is CASSELAAWGYEQYF. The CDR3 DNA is TGTGCCAGCAGTGAATTGGCCGCCTGGGGCTACGAGCAGTACTTC.

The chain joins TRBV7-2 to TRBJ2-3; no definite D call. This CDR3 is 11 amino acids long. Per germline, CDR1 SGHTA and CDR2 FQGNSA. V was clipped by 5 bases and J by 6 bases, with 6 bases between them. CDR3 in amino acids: CASSQHDTQYF. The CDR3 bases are TGTGCCAGCAGCCAGCACGATACGCAGTATTTT. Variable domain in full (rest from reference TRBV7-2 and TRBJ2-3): GAGVSQSPSNKVTEKGKDVELRCDPISGHTALYWYRQSLGQGLEFLIYFQGNSAPDKSGLPSDRFSAERTGGSVSTLTIQRTQQEDSAVYLCASSQHDTQYFGPGTRLTVL.

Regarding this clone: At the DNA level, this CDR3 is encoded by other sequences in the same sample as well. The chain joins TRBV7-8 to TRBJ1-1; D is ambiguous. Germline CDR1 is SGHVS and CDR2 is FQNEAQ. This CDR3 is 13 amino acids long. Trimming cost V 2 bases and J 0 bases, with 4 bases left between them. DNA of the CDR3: TGTGCCAGCAGCTTACAGATGAACACTGAAGCTTTCTTT. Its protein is CASSLQMNTEAFF.

CDR3 sequence reads: CASSVRERNEQYF. The CDR3 nucleotides are TGCGCCAGCAGTGTTCGGGAGAGAAACGAGCAGTACTTC. The chain is built from TRBV10-1 and TRBJ2-7, with D possibly matching TRBD2 (6 bases). CDR1 is WNHNN, CDR2 SYGVQD, per germline (reference sequence). Deletions cut 4 bases from V and 5 bases from J, with 12 bases between. The CDR3 is 13 amino acids.

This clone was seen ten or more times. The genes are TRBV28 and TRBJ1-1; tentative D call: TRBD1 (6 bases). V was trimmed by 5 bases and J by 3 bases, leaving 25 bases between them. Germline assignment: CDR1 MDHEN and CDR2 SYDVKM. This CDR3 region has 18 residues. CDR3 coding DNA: TGTGCCAGCAGTCCCCAGGTGTACTCCGACAGGATCGACACTGAAGCTTTCTTT. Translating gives CASSPQVYSDRIDTEAFF.

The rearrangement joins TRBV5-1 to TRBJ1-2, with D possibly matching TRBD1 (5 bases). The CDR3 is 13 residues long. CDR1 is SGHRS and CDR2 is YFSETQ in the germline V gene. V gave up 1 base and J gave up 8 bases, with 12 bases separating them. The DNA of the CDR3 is TGCGCCAGCAGCTTGTTGGTAGGGGAGGGCTACACCTTC. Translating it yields CASSLLVGEGYTF.

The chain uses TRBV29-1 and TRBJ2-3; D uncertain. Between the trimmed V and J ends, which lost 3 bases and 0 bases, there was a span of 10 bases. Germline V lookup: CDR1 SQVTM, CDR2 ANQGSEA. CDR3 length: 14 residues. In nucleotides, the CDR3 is TGCAGCGTTGAGGAAAAGGCTAGCACAGATACGCAGTATTTT. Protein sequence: CSVEEKASTDTQYF.

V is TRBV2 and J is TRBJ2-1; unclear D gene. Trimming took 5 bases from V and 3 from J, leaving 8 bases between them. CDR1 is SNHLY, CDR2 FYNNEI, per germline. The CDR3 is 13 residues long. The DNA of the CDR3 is TGTGCCAGCAGTCCAACCTACTACAATGAGCAGTTCTTC. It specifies CASSPTYYNEQFF.

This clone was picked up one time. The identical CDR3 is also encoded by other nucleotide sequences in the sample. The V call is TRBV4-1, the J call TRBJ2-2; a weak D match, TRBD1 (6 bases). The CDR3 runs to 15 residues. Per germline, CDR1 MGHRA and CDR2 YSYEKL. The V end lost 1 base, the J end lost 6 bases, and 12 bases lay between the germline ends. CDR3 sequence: CASSQGGGRAGELFF. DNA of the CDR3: TGCGCCAGCAGCCAAGGAGGGGGTAGAGCCGGGGAGCTGTTTTTT.

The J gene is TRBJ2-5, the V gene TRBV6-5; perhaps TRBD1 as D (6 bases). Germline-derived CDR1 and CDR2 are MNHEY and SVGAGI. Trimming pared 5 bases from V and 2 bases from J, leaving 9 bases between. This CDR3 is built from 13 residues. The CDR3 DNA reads TGTGCCAGCAGTCCAGGGGTTCAAGAGACCCAGTACTTC. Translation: CASSPGVQETQYF.

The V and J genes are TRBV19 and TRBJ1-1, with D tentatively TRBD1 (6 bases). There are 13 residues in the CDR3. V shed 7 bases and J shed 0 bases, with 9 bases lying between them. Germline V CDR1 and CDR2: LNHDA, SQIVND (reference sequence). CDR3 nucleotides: TGTGCCAGTAAGTGGGACATGAACACTGAAGCTTTCTTT. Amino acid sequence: CASKWDMNTEAFF.

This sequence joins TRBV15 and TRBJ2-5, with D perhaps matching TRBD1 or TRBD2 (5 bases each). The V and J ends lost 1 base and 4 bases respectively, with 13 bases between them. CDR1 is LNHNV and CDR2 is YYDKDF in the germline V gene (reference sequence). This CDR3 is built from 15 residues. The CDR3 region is CATSRAGTPPETQYF. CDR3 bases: TGTGCCACCAGCAGAGCCGGGACCCCCCCAGAGACCCAGTACTTC. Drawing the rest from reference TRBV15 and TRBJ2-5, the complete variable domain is DAMVIQNPRYQVTQFGKPVTLSCSQTLNHNVMYWYQQKSSQAPKLLFHYYDKDFNNEADTPDNFQSRRPNTSFCFLDIRSPGLGDTAMYLCATSRAGTPPETQYFGPGTRLLVL.

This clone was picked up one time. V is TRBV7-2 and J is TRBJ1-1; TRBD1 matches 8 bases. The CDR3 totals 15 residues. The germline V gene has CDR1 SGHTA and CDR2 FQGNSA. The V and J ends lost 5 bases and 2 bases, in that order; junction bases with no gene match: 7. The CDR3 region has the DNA TGTGCCAGCAGCCCTCAGGGGGCCCAAAACACTGAAGCTTTCTTT. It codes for CASSPQGAQNTEAFF.

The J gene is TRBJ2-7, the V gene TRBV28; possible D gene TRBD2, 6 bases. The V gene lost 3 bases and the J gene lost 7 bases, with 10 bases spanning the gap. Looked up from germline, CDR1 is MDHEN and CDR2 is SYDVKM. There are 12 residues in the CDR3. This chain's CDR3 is CASSLMGREQYF. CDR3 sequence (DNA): TGTGCCAGCAGTTTGATGGGGAGGGAGCAGTACTTC.

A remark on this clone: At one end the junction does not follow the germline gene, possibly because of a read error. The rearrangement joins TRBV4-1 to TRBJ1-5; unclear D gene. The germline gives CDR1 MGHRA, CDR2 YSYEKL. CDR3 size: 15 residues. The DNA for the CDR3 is TGCGCCAGCAGCCTGCGGGAGGATAGCAATCGGCCCCAGCATTTT. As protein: CASSLREDSNRPQHF.

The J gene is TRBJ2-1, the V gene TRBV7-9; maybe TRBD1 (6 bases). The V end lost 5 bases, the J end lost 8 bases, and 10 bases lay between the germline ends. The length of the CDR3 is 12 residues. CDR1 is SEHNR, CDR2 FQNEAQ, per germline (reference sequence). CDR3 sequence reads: CASSNTGYEQFF. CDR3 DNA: TGTGCCAGCAGCAATACAGGGTATGAGCAGTTCTTC.